The 28 T cell receptor beta chains reported below all come from one sample, sequenced in a study of blood T cell repertoires in COVID-19. This table comes from immunoSEQ multiplex PCR, and its TCRdb copy is limited to in-frame clones, with some not included. Here the sample spans roughly 270,000 clones, roughly 85% being singletons. The sequenced material came from peripheral blood. These receptors were obtained from a middle-aged man with active or convalescent COVID-19.

V gene TRBV2 combines with J gene TRBJ1-5, with 8 bases fitting TRBD1. Germline values: CDR1 SNHLY, CDR2 FYNNEI. The CDR3 is made up of 14 amino acids. Trimming took 6 bases from V and 7 from J; bases not matched to a gene: 8. The CDR3 DNA is TGTGCCAGCAGGGCAGACAGGGGTGGACAGCCCCAGCATTTT. Translated: CASRADRGGQPQHF.

This clone was counted between two and nine times. CDR3 amino acids: CASSLAPRTGEAFF. The CDR3 bases are TGTGCCAGCAGCTTAGCGCCCCGGACAGGGGAGGCTTTCTTT. J is TRBJ1-1 and V is TRBV7-6; TRBD1 agrees at 9 bases. Germline loops: CDR1 SGHVS, CDR2 FNYEAQ. The CDR3 is 14 residues long. Germline trimming cut 0 bases from V and 11 bases from J; bases unmatched to any gene: 7.

The chain recombines TRBV7-2 with TRBJ2-5; possibly TRBD1 for D (7 bases). Germline lookup yields CDR1 SGHTA and CDR2 FQGNSA. V was shortened by 0 bases and J by 7 bases, with 18 bases between the two germline ends. The CDR3 has 16 amino acids. The CDR3: CASSLARAPQGGTQYF. CDR3 DNA: TGTGCCAGCAGCTTAGCGCGGGCACCCCAGGGGGGGACCCAGTACTTC. Full variable domain (rest looked up from reference TRBV7-2 and TRBJ2-5): GAGVSQSPSNKVTEKGKDVELRCDPISGHTALYWYRQSLGQGLEFLIYFQGNSAPDKSGLPSDRFSAERTGGSVSTLTIQRTQQEDSAVYLCASSLARAPQGGTQYFGPGTRLLVL.

The chain employs TRBV12-3 or TRBV12-4 and TRBJ2-5, with a tentative D call TRBD1 (6 bases). This CDR3 has 13 residues. V was clipped by 6 bases and J by 10 bases, with 18 bases between them. The DNA for the CDR3 is TGTGCCAGCAGCCAAACAGGGAACGGGGTCCAGTACTTC. Translated: CASSQTGNGVQYF.

This clone was counted a few times. This rearrangement joins TRBV19 to TRBJ1-5; D call uncertain. CDR1 and CDR2 (germline): LNHDA, SQIVND (reference sequence). The CDR3 contains 14 residues. Between the trimmed V and J ends, which lost 7 bases and 5 bases, there was a span of 15 bases. CDR3 bases: TGTGCCAGTAAAATATGGGCACACGATCAGCCCCAGCATTTT. Residues: CASKIWAHDQPQHF.

The chain combines TRBV5-6 with TRBJ1-1; tentatively, D is TRBD1 (6 bases). The CDR3 length is 18 residues. From germline, CDR1 is SGHDT and CDR2 YYEEEE. V lost 4 bases to trimming and J lost 3 bases, with 25 bases between them. CDR3 in amino acids: CASSQSPGAPFQDTEAFF. In DNA form, the CDR3 reads TGTGCCAGCAGCCAATCCCCAGGGGCGCCTTTTCAAGACACTGAAGCTTTCTTT.

This sequence joins TRBV15 and TRBJ1-1, with no clear D. Germline V lookup: CDR1 LNHNV, CDR2 YYDKDF (reference sequence). With 1 base removed from V and 5 bases from J, the gap between germline ends came to 5 bases. The CDR3 loop spans 12 amino acids. This chain's CDR3 is CATSRGGTEAFF. In nucleotides, the CDR3 is TGTGCCACCAGCAGAGGAGGGACTGAAGCTTTCTTT.

The rearrangement links TRBV10-3 to TRBJ2-7; 7 bases agree with TRBD1. The trim removed 2 bases at V and 4 bases at J, leaving 8 bases unmatched. In germline, CDR1 is ENHRY, CDR2 SYGVKD. The CDR3 totals 15 residues. The CDR3 sequence is CAISERATGWYEQYF. The CDR3, as DNA: TGTGCCATCAGTGAGCGGGCGACAGGGTGGTACGAGCAGTACTTC.

The chain has TRBV18 and TRBJ2-1, with 8 bases aligning to TRBD1. CDR1 is KGHSH, CDR2 LQKENI, per germline. Losses at the gene ends were 6 bases for V and 3 bases for J; bases not matched to a gene: 7. This CDR3 has 15 amino acids. The CDR3 bases are TGTGCCAGCTCCCCCCAGGGACAGGTCTACAATGAGCAGTTCTTC. It translates to CASSPQGQVYNEQFF.

This clone was observed a few times. The chain has TRBV28 and TRBJ2-5; a possible D gene is TRBD2 (5 bases). Germline V gene lookup returns CDR1 MDHEN and CDR2 SYDVKM. V lost 8 bases and J lost 3, with 16 bases in between. The CDR3 loop spans 14 amino acids. CDR3 protein: CASGRDRGKETQYF. For the CDR3, the DNA is TGTGCCAGCGGAAGAGATCGGGGTAAAGAGACCCAGTACTTC.

The chain combines TRBV7-2 with TRBJ2-1; 9 bases fit TRBD1. The germline V gene has CDR1 SGHTA and CDR2 FQGNSA. V gave up 1 base and J gave up 7 bases; unmatched junction bases: 5. The CDR3 is 15 amino acids. Here the CDR3 reads CASSLVVGTGNEQFF. Written as DNA, the CDR3 is TGTGCCAGCAGCTTAGTAGTGGGGACAGGGAATGAGCAGTTCTTC. Complete variable domain (other parts from reference TRBV7-2 and TRBJ2-1): GAGVSQSPSNKVTEKGKDVELRCDPISGHTALYWYRQSLGQGLEFLIYFQGNSAPDKSGLPSDRFSAERTGGSVSTLTIQRTQQEDSAVYLCASSLVVGTGNEQFFGPGTRLTVL.

The chain joins TRBV28 to TRBJ2-3; tentatively, D is TRBD1 (5 bases). Germline assignment: CDR1 MDHEN and CDR2 SYDVKM. CDR3 length equals 17 residues. V lost 2 bases to trimming and J lost 0 bases, with 15 bases between them. CDR3 in DNA: TGTGCCAGCAGTTTACCCCTTGGGGCCAGCAGCACAGATACGCAGTATTTT. Translation gives CASSLPLGASSTDTQYF.

On this clone itself: A much larger clone lies a single base off, so this may be a read error. The chain is built from TRBV5-5 and TRBJ1-2, with D perhaps TRBD1 (5 bases). Germline V CDR1 and CDR2: SGHKS, YYEKEE (reference sequence). With 2 bases removed from V and 1 base from J, the gap between germline ends came to 6 bases. The CDR3 covers 13 residues. The CDR3 nucleotides read TGTGCCAGCAGCTTCGACAGTAACTATGGCTACACCTTC. It codes for CASSFDSNYGYTF.

This chain uses TRBV18 with TRBJ2-5; D gene unclear. Germline values: CDR1 KGHSH, CDR2 LQKENI. V was cut by 4 bases and J by 2 bases, with 8 bases left in between. CDR3 length: 13 residues. The CDR3 DNA follows: TGTGCCAGCTCACGGTCAGTACAAGAGACCCAGTACTTC. The encoded protein is CASSRSVQETQYF.

The gene calls are TRBV28 and TRBJ2-3; weak D call: TRBD2 (6 bases). The CDR3 totals 15 residues. Germline values: CDR1 MDHEN, CDR2 SYDVKM. Trimming cost V 5 bases and J 1 base, with 13 bases left between them. DNA of the CDR3: TGTGCCAGCAGTCCCCCCTTAGCGGGCACAGATACGCAGTATTTT. Protein sequence: CASSPPLAGTDTQYF.

The rearrangement joins TRBV15 to TRBJ1-5, with 8 nucleotides matching TRBD1. Trimming took 0 bases from V and 9 from J; bases not matched to a gene: 10. The CDR3 is 16 amino acids. Germline lookup yields CDR1 LNHNV and CDR2 YYDKDF (reference sequence). The CDR3 DNA reads as TGTGCCACCAGCAGAGAAGGCAGGGGGCCTTTGTGGCCCCAGCATTTT. It is translated as CATSREGRGPLWPQHF.

This clone has a handful of counts. The CDR3 protein is CAWSPAGYGYTF. The CDR3, as DNA: TGTGCCTGGAGTCCTGCAGGGTATGGCTACACCTTC. The chain uses TRBV30 and TRBJ1-2; D possibly corresponds to TRBD1 (5 bases). Trimming removed 2 bases from V and 5 bases from J, with 9 bases in between. The CDR3 is 12 amino acids. The germline CDR1 and CDR2 sequences are GTSNPN and SVGIG (reference sequence). Variable domain in full (rest from reference TRBV30 and TRBJ1-2): SQTIHQWPATLVQPVGSPLSLECTVEGTSNPNLYWYRQAAGRGLQLLFYSVGIGQISSEVPQNLSASRPQDRQFILSSKKLLLSDSGFYLCAWSPAGYGYTFGSGTRLTVV.

The rearrangement joins TRBV6-5 to TRBJ2-5; D unresolved. V gave up 8 bases and J gave up 4 bases, with 20 bases separating them. Germline CDR1 and CDR2: MNHEY and SVGAGI. This CDR3 has 15 amino acids. CDR3 sequence (DNA): TGTGCCAGCCAACCGCGTTGGAGATTTTTAGAGACCCAGTACTTC. As protein: CASQPRWRFLETQYF.

As DNA, the CDR3 is TGTGCCAGCAGCTTAGCGCACACCGGGGAGCTGTTTTTT. Translated, it gives CASSLAHTGELFF. The chain has TRBV7-3 and TRBJ2-2; D remains unclear. Germline CDR1 reads SGHTA; CDR2 reads FQGTGA. V lost 2 bases and J lost 3, with 4 bases in between. The CDR3 is made up of 13 amino acids.

Only one count was recorded for this clone. The chain has TRBV6-5 and TRBJ1-6, with TRBD1 as a possible D gene (6 bases). There are 15 residues in the CDR3. In germline, CDR1 is MNHEY, CDR2 SVGAGI. The V gene lost 2 bases and the J gene lost 5 bases, with 10 bases spanning the gap. The CDR3 is CASSYETGNNSPLHF. In DNA, the CDR3 is TGTGCCAGCAGTTACGAGACAGGAAATAATTCACCCCTCCACTTT.

V is TRBV5-6 and J is TRBJ1-2, with 9 bases matching TRBD1. CDR1 and CDR2 from the germline V gene are SGHDT and YYEEEE. V shed 0 bases, J shed 6 bases, and the junction held 6 bases outside the gene matches. There are 15 residues in the CDR3. DNA of the CDR3: TGTGCCAGCAGCTTGGACAGGGGGCTGTGGCATGGCTACACCTTC. Protein sequence: CASSLDRGLWHGYTF.

The V call is TRBV10-3, the J call TRBJ1-3, with 9 nucleotides matching TRBD1. Losses at the gene ends were 10 bases for V and 6 bases for J; bases not matched to a gene: 7. This CDR3 is built from 13 residues. Germline values: CDR1 ENHRY, CDR2 SYGVKD. In DNA form, the CDR3 reads TGTGCCACGGGGACAGGGTCGGAAAACACCATATATTTT. Its translation: CATGTGSENTIYF.

The gene calls are TRBV28 and TRBJ2-7; 7 nucleotides agree with TRBD2. V trimming: 7 bases; J trimming: 4 bases; junction bases outside the gene matches: 10. Germline CDR1 reads MDHEN; CDR2 reads SYDVKM. The CDR3 runs 14 residues. The CDR3 reads CASNPIGGMYEQYF. In DNA, the CDR3 is TGTGCCAGCAACCCAATCGGGGGGATGTACGAGCAGTACTTC.

At least ten counts were recorded for this clone. Other DNA sequences from this sample encode an identical CDR3 as well. The chain joins TRBV9 to TRBJ2-1, with 7 positions matching TRBD2. With V trimmed by 2 bases and J by 2 bases, 4 bases remained unmatched. CDR1 and CDR2 from the germline V gene are SGDLS and YYNGEE. CDR3 length: 15 residues. As DNA, the CDR3 is TGTGCCAGCAGCGTGACCGGGACTACCTACAATGAGCAGTTCTTC. It codes for CASSVTGTTYNEQFF. The full variable domain, completed using reference TRBV9 and TRBJ2-1, is DSGVTQTPKHLITATGQRVTLRCSPRSGDLSVYWYQQSLDQGLQFLIQYYNGEERAKGNILERFSAQQFPDLHSELNLSSLELGDSALYFCASSVTGTTYNEQFFGPGTRLTVL.

The chain uses TRBV15 and TRBJ1-2; TRBD1 might be the D (6 bases). Trimming took off 0 bases at V and 4 bases at J, with 21 bases between the two ends. The CDR3 has 18 residues. Germline V CDR1 and CDR2: LNHNV, YYDKDF (reference sequence). The CDR3 is CATSRDRGTSGTLYGYTF. DNA for the CDR3: TGTGCCACCAGCAGAGATAGGGGCACATCGGGGACACTCTATGGCTACACCTTC.

V is TRBV28 and J is TRBJ1-5, with D perhaps matching TRBD1 (6 bases). The CDR3 is made up of 15 amino acids. The germline gives CDR1 MDHEN, CDR2 SYDVKM. V gave up 6 bases and J gave up 7 bases, with 19 bases separating them. The CDR3 DNA follows: TGTGCCAGCAGCCAAAACACAGGGAGAGGGCAGCCCCAGCATTTT. Its protein product is CASSQNTGRGQPQHF.

The CDR3 coding sequence is TGTGCCAGCAGCCTTACCGGGACTGTGAACACCGGGGAGCTGTTTTTT. This sequence encodes CASSLTGTVNTGELFF. This chain connects TRBV7-3 to TRBJ2-2; a possible D gene is TRBD2 (6 bases). CDR3 length equals 16 residues. The germline CDR1 and CDR2 sequences are SGHTA and FQGTGA. V was shortened by 5 bases and J by 1 base, with 14 bases between the two germline ends.

The chain joins TRBV5-8 to TRBJ2-7, with 12 bases identical to TRBD2. CDR1 SGHTS and CDR2 YDEGEE come from the germline V gene. This CDR3 contains 17 residues. Losses at the gene ends were 0 bases for V and 2 bases for J; bases not matched to a gene: 6. CDR3 loop: CASSLALTSGGPYEQYF. CDR3 coding DNA: TGTGCCAGCAGCTTGGCCCTGACTAGCGGGGGACCCTACGAGCAGTACTTC. The variable domain in full, with the rest retrieved from reference TRBV5-8 and TRBJ2-7, is EAGVTQSPTHLIKTRGQQATLRCSPISGHTSVYWYQQALGLGLQFLLWYDEGEERNRGNFPPRFSGRQFPNYSSELNVNALELEDSALYLCASSLALTSGGPYEQYFGPGTRLTVT.